These 22 T cell receptor beta chains share one sample of origin, sequenced in a study of blood T cell repertoires in COVID-19 (dated by TCRdb to 2018 to 2021). The library was built by means of the immunoSEQ multiplex PCR assay. TCRdb carries this immuneACCESS record with in-frame sequences only. Its versions omit some clonotypes, under half of them owing to an unresolved V gene in the studies checked, with the rest unexplained. For this sample the table gives 60,000 to 70,000 clones, of which about nine tenths were detected only once. The leading ten clones occupy approximately 40% of the sample. The sequencing input was peripheral blood. These receptors came from a woman in her fifties or sixties with COVID-19, enrolled during active disease.

The V call is TRBV29-1, the J call TRBJ2-1; D possibly corresponds to TRBD1 (5 bases). Germline V CDR1 and CDR2: SQVTM, ANQGSEA. The CDR3 sequence is 14 residues long. The V end was cut by 6 bases, the J end by 0 bases, with 12 bases between. DNA of the CDR3: TGCAGCGTGGTCGGAAGGGGCTCCTACAATGAGCAGTTCTTC. Its protein is CSVVGRGSYNEQFF.

This chain links TRBV7-2 with TRBJ2-5; the D gene is possibly TRBD2 (5 bases). Germline loops: CDR1 SGHTA, CDR2 FQGNSA. V dropped 5 bases and J dropped 10 bases, with 26 bases sitting between them. The CDR3 runs to 16 residues. CDR3: CASSTWDGGYGMDQYF. The CDR3, as DNA: TGTGCCAGCAGCACGTGGGATGGAGGCTACGGGATGGACCAGTACTTC.

This clone showed up just a few times. This chain connects TRBV7-8 to TRBJ1-1, with D possibly matching TRBD1 (5 bases). Germline CDR1 is SGHVS and CDR2 is FQNEAQ. Trimming stripped 7 bases from V and 0 bases from J, with 12 bases between. The CDR3 extends over 14 amino acids. The CDR3 coding sequence is TGTGCCAGCACCCCGCAGGGCCTGAACACTGAAGCTTTCTTT. Its protein is CASTPQGLNTEAFF.

The rearrangement joins TRBV7-9 to TRBJ1-1, with TRBD1 as a possible D gene (6 bases). The germline CDR1 and CDR2 sequences are SEHNR and FQNEAQ (reference sequence). Trimming removed 3 bases from V and 8 bases from J, with 13 bases in between. The CDR3 is 13 amino acids. CDR3 bases: TGTGCCAGCAGCTTTAGCACAGGGAGCGAAGCTTTCTTT. Protein sequence: CASSFSTGSEAFF.

Comment on this clone: An end of the junction differs from the germline gene, which may be a read error. This sequence joins TRBV28 and TRBJ1-6, with D unresolved. CDR1 and CDR2 (germline): MDHEN, SYDVKM. This CDR3 is 11 amino acids long. This CDR3 is CASNYGRTKVF. The CDR3, as DNA: TGTGCCAGCAACTACGGCAGAACGAAAGTTTTT.

The genes are TRBV11-2 and TRBJ2-5; D uncertain. The CDR3 extends over 15 amino acids. Deletions cut 1 base from V and 5 bases from J, with 14 bases between. Germline assignment: CDR1 SGHAT and CDR2 FQNNGV. Here the CDR3 reads CASSLVSMVRETQYF. CDR3 coding DNA: TGTGCCAGCAGCTTAGTTTCGATGGTTCGGGAGACCCAGTACTTC.

The gene calls are TRBV12-3 or TRBV12-4 and TRBJ2-3, with D perhaps matching TRBD2 (5 bases). The CDR3 runs 13 residues. The ends were cut back, 8 bases at V and 4 bases at J, with 13 bases in the middle. CDR3 coding DNA: TGTGCCAGCGGCTTCGAGGGATCAGATACGCAGTATTTT. It encodes CASGFEGSDTQYF.

This sequence joins TRBV11-2 and TRBJ1-6, with D perhaps matching TRBD1 (5 bases). The CDR3 totals 15 residues. The germline V gene has CDR1 SGHAT and CDR2 FQNNGV. Trimming stripped 5 bases from V and 5 bases from J, with 13 bases between. In nucleotides, the CDR3 is TGTGCCAGCAGCACTGGACACCCGAATAATTCACCCCTCCACTTT. Amino acids: CASSTGHPNNSPLHF.

This chain links TRBV4-3 with TRBJ2-3; D uncertain. V was pared by 0 bases and J by 5 bases, with 12 bases between. In germline, CDR1 is LGHNA, CDR2 YSLEER. The CDR3 is made up of 15 amino acids. The CDR3 nucleotides are TGCGCCAGCAGCCAAGATTTCCCCCCCCAAGATACGCAGTATTTT. Protein: CASSQDFPPQDTQYF.

The chain carries TRBV12-5 and TRBJ1-4, with D unclear. Germline CDR1 is LGHNT and CDR2 is FRNRAP. V was clipped by 5 bases and J by 3 bases, with 13 bases between them. The CDR3 runs 15 residues. CDR3 DNA sequence: TGTGCTAGTGGTCCCGGGGAGTCGGCTAATGAAAAACTGTTTTTT. This codes for CASGPGESANEKLFF. Variable domain in full (rest from reference TRBV12-5 and TRBJ1-4): DARVTQTPRHKVTEMGQEVTMRCQPILGHNTVFWYRQTMMQGLELLAYFRNRAPLDDSGMPKDRFSAEMPDATLATLKIQPSEPRDSAVYFCASGPGESANEKLFFGSGTQLSVL.

CDR3: CASSFRGDTGELFF. CDR3 coding DNA: TGTGCCAGCAGTTTCAGGGGTGACACCGGGGAGCTGTTTTTT. The chain employs TRBV6-5 and TRBJ2-2; perhaps TRBD1 as D (6 bases). The ends were cut back, 4 bases at V and 3 bases at J, with 9 bases in the middle. CDR3 length: 14 residues. Germline V gene data show CDR1 as MNHEY and CDR2 as SVGAGI.

This clone showed up just once. V is TRBV10-3 and J is TRBJ1-6, with TRBD1 matching 9 bases. V lost 6 bases to trimming and J lost 9 bases; unmatched junction nucleotides: 6. Germline V gene lookup returns CDR1 ENHRY and CDR2 SYGVKD. This CDR3 has 14 amino acids. CDR3 sequence (DNA): TGTGCCATCAGGGTAGGGACAGGGAGTTCACCCCTCCACTTT. Protein: CAIRVGTGSSPLHF.

The count of this clone is one. The genes are TRBV5-1 and TRBJ2-5; weak D call: TRBD1 (6 bases). The CDR3 has 13 amino acids. The V end lost 3 bases, the J end lost 5 bases, and 11 bases lay between the germline ends. Germline lookup yields CDR1 SGHRS and CDR2 YFSETQ. The CDR3 loop reads CASSWAQGETQYF. DNA of the CDR3: TGCGCCAGCAGCTGGGCCCAGGGGGAGACCCAGTACTTC. The complete variable domain, with remaining parts taken from reference TRBV5-1 and TRBJ2-5, reads KAGVTQTPRYLIKTRGQQVTLSCSPISGHRSVSWYQQTPGQGLQFLFEYFSETQRNKGNFPGRFSGRQFSNSRSEMNVSTLELGDSALYLCASSWAQGETQYFGPGTRLLVL.

The genes are TRBV28 and TRBJ2-7, with D possibly matching TRBD1 (6 bases). V lost 4 bases, J lost 5 bases, and 18 bases lay in between. Per the germline V gene, CDR1 is MDHEN and CDR2 is SYDVKM. The CDR3 spans 15 residues. CDR3 in amino acids: CASSSAGVPLDEQYF. CDR3 DNA: TGTGCCAGCAGTTCAGCAGGGGTCCCTTTGGACGAGCAGTACTTC.

Here the CDR3 reads CASSPGLDHLYEQYF. The DNA of the CDR3 is TGTGCCAGCAGCCCTGGGCTGGATCACCTCTACGAGCAGTACTTC. V is TRBV9 and J is TRBJ2-7; D unresolved. The CDR3 totals 15 residues. The germline CDR1 and CDR2 sequences are SGDLS and YYNGEE. V was clipped by 4 bases and J by 3 bases, with 17 bases between them.

A few counts support this clone. The CDR3, as DNA: TGTGCCAGCAGTCCCAACCTAGCGGGAGCACCCAATGAGCAGTTCTTC. The encoded protein is CASSPNLAGAPNEQFF. The gene calls are TRBV27 and TRBJ2-1, with 10 bases that match TRBD2. Germline loops: CDR1 MNHEY, CDR2 SMNVEV (reference sequence). This CDR3 is 16 amino acids long. J was trimmed by 6 bases and V by 5 bases; bases with no gene match: 10.

This CDR3 is CASSLEQRTYNEQFF. DNA of the CDR3: TGCGCCAGCAGCTTGGAACAGCGGACCTACAATGAGCAGTTCTTC. This chain joins TRBV5-1 and TRBJ2-1, with a weak D call TRBD2 (5 bases). V shed 0 bases and J shed 2 bases, with 9 bases lying between them. Germline V CDR1 and CDR2: SGHRS, YFSETQ. The CDR3 is 15 residues long.

The CDR3 loop is CASSLGTGENSPLHF. The CDR3 DNA is TGCGCCAGCAGCCTCGGGACAGGGGAGAATTCACCCCTCCACTTT. The chain employs TRBV4-1 and TRBJ1-6; TRBD1 aligns across 10 bases. The length of the CDR3 is 15 residues. J lost 7 bases, V lost 4 bases, and 4 bases had no gene match. The germline V gene encodes CDR1 MGHRA and CDR2 YSYEKL.

The rearrangement joins TRBV29-1 to TRBJ2-5; D possibly corresponds to TRBD2 (5 bases). Germline V gene sequence: CDR1 SQVTM, CDR2 ANQGSEA. CDR3 length: 11 residues. Trimming took off 7 bases at V and 4 bases at J, with 10 bases between the two ends. The CDR3 DNA follows: TGCAGCGGGGGTGGGAGAGAGACCCAGTACTTC. Protein sequence: CSGGGRETQYF. The variable domain in full, completed from reference TRBV29-1 and TRBJ2-5, reads SAVISQKPSRDICQRGTSLTIQCQVDSQVTMMFWYRQQPGQSLTLIATANQGSEATYESGFVIDKFPISRPNLTFSTLTVSNMSPEDSSIYLCSGGGRETQYFGPGTRLLVL.

V usage is TRBV11-3 and J usage is TRBJ2-7; the match to TRBD1 covers 7 bases. From germline, CDR1 is SGHNT and CDR2 YENEEA. CDR3 length: 12 residues. The V segment lost 7 bases and the J segment 5 bases; nucleotides outside the gene matches: 5. CDR3 bases: TGTGCCAGCAAACACAGGGGCCACGAGCAGTACTTC. This encodes CASKHRGHEQYF.

The chain employs TRBV2 and TRBJ1-4; tentatively, D is TRBD1 (6 bases). Germline V gene sequence: CDR1 SNHLY, CDR2 FYNNEI. The V end was cut by 6 bases, the J end by 8 bases, with 19 bases between. The CDR3 has 15 residues. As DNA, the CDR3 is TGTGCCAGCAGCCTAGCAGGGGTGAAAGGGGAAAAACTGTTTTTT. It is translated as CASSLAGVKGEKLFF.

The rearrangement joins TRBV10-3 to TRBJ1-2; 12 bases align to TRBD1. The V gene end was trimmed by 11 bases and the J gene end by 6 bases; junction bases not matched to a gene: 4. The CDR3 covers 12 residues. Germline values: CDR1 ENHRY, CDR2 SYGVKD. The CDR3 protein is CALGTGGDGYTF. The CDR3 region has the DNA TGTGCCCTCGGGACAGGGGGCGATGGCTACACCTTC.